This T cell receptor beta chain was found in a study of cytomegalovirus exposure and HLA in healthy donors. Study findings and constraints: The classifier reportedly diagnosed cytomegalovirus status with high sensitivity and specificity. The tendency of first-cohort TCR clusters to co-occur in the roughly 110 validation repertoires emerged from a later analysis. TCR sequences were mostly rare, though some public TCRs occurred in many donors.

Data came from immunoSEQ multiplex PCR; TCRdb stores just in-frame clones and leaves some out. The table lists about 49,000 clones, roughly nine tenths of them singletons. The V and J ends lost 4 bases and 4 bases respectively, with 11 bases between them. The CDR3 totals 13 residues. Germline loops: CDR1 SQVTM, CDR2 ANQGSEA. The count of this clone is one. What it binds is unknown. This TCR was sampled from a young man in good health and CMV-seronegative. The sample was PBMCs. This chain joins TRBV29-1 and TRBJ1-5; tentative D call: TRBD1 (5 bases). CDR3 region: CSVARGTNQPQHF. In DNA, the CDR3 is TGCAGCGTTGCTAGGGGTACGAATCAGCCCCAGCATTTT.